These 17 T cell receptor beta chains were sequenced from one sample in a study of blood T cell repertoires in COVID-19. The method was immunoSEQ multiplex PCR; TCRdb's version includes in-frame clones alone and lacks a portion of them. This table holds approximately 200,000 clones, roughly four fifths found once. The sample taken for sequencing was PBMCs or T cells enriched from blood (not recorded which). The source of these receptors is a man in his forties or fifties who had recovered from COVID-19.

The rearrangement joins TRBV6-5 to TRBJ2-7; the match to TRBD2 covers 8 bases. V lost 0 bases, J lost 3 bases, and 7 bases stayed unmatched. Germline CDR1 reads MNHEY; CDR2 reads SVGAGI. This CDR3 is built from 16 residues. The CDR3 sequence: CASSYSPSGPIYEQYV. DNA for the CDR3: TGTGCCAGCAGTTACTCGCCTAGCGGGCCCATCTACGAGCAGTACGTC.

With regard to this clone: The junction does not match germline at one end; this may be a read error. The chain has TRBV10-1 and TRBJ2-1; TRBD2 agrees at 12 bases. Germline CDR1 is WNHNN and CDR2 is SYGVQD (reference sequence). The CDR3 consists of 17 residues. CDR3 region: CASSENPSGRAYSEQFF. The CDR3, as DNA: TGCGCCAGCAGTGAAAATCCTAGCGGGAGGGCCTACAGTGAGCAGTTCTTC.

The chain links TRBV27 to TRBJ1-2, with TRBD1 matching over 7 bases. Germline loops: CDR1 MNHEY, CDR2 SMNVEV (reference sequence). The V segment lost 8 bases and the J segment 0 bases; nucleotides outside the gene matches: 12. This CDR3 is 16 amino acids long. The CDR3 region is CASSSGTAFSNYGYTF. The CDR3 coding sequence is TGTGCCAGCTCTAGTGGGACAGCCTTTTCTAACTATGGCTACACCTTC.

The chain carries TRBV11-2 and TRBJ2-2; possibly TRBD2 for D (6 bases). V was shortened by 1 base and J by 6 bases, with 12 bases between the two germline ends. The germline V gene encodes CDR1 SGHAT and CDR2 FQNNGV. The CDR3 spans 15 residues. CDR3 residues: CASSLGAGLAGELFF. The CDR3 DNA is TGTGCCAGCAGCTTAGGGGCGGGGCTCGCCGGGGAGCTGTTTTTT.

The chain combines TRBV27 with TRBJ1-1; TRBD1 might be the D (6 bases). CDR1 is MNHEY and CDR2 is SMNVEV in the germline V gene (reference sequence). The V end was cut by 7 bases, the J end by 2 bases, with 11 bases between. The CDR3 has 13 residues. The DNA of the CDR3 is TGTGCCAGCAAGGACAGCCTAAACACTGAAGCTTTCTTT. Translation gives CASKDSLNTEAFF.

The V call is TRBV2, the J call TRBJ2-1; TRBD2 is a possible D gene (6 bases). This CDR3 region has 14 residues. In germline, CDR1 is SNHLY, CDR2 FYNNEI. V gave up 5 bases and J gave up 8 bases, with 16 bases separating them. The CDR3 loop is CASSFQGLPDEQFF. The CDR3 DNA reads TGTGCCAGCAGTTTCCAGGGACTCCCCGATGAGCAGTTCTTC.

This clone was seen a handful of times. The chain joins TRBV4-3 to TRBJ2-3, with 7 nucleotides matching TRBD1. Germline values: CDR1 LGHNA, CDR2 YSLEER. V trimming: 4 bases; J trimming: 4 bases; junction bases outside the gene matches: 8. The CDR3 covers 15 residues. CDR3 protein: CASSLAGGRSDTQYF. As DNA, the CDR3 is TGCGCCAGCAGCCTCGCAGGGGGTCGGTCAGATACGCAGTATTTT.

The genes are TRBV12-3 or TRBV12-4 and TRBJ1-2, with 11 positions matching TRBD1. The CDR3 consists of 12 residues. J gave up 7 bases and V 6 bases, and 1 base lay outside the gene matches. The CDR3 protein is CASRGQGGGYTF. CDR3 sequence (DNA): TGTGCCAGCAGGGGACAGGGGGGTGGCTACACCTTC.

The chain links TRBV10-1 to TRBJ2-7; tentatively, D is TRBD2 (5 bases). V was clipped by 2 bases and J by 3 bases, with 8 bases between them. The CDR3 runs 13 residues. The germline CDR1 and CDR2 sequences are WNHNN and SYGVQD (reference sequence). CDR3: CASSEIGGYEQYF. Written as DNA, the CDR3 is TGCGCCAGCAGTGAGATAGGAGGCTACGAGCAGTACTTC.

This chain links TRBV27 with TRBJ2-1, with 8 bases fitting TRBD2. Germline V gene data show CDR1 as MNHEY and CDR2 as SMNVEV (reference sequence). V was clipped by 4 bases and J by 0 bases; unmatched bases: 5. The CDR3 totals 16 residues. The CDR3 protein is CASSSLAADSYNEQFF. For the CDR3, the DNA is TGTGCCAGCAGTTCACTAGCGGCCGACTCCTACAATGAGCAGTTCTTC.

CDR3 amino acids: CASTPTLQIPYGYTF. In DNA form, the CDR3 reads TGTGCCAGCACTCCGACATTACAGATCCCCTATGGCTACACCTTC. The V call is TRBV7-2, the J call TRBJ1-2; D unclear. The CDR3 consists of 15 residues. CDR1 is SGHTA, CDR2 FQGNSA, per germline. Trimming removed 7 bases from V and 4 bases from J, with 19 bases in between.

This clone was seen more than once but under ten times. This sequence joins TRBV27 and TRBJ1-3, with a possible D match to TRBD1 (6 bases). CDR1 is MNHEY and CDR2 is SMNVEV in the germline V gene (reference sequence). The CDR3 totals 14 residues. Trimming removed 5 bases from V and 4 bases from J, with 12 bases in between. CDR3 nucleotides: TGTGCCAGCAGTCCAAGGGGGTTCGGAAACACCATATATTTT. It yields the protein CASSPRGFGNTIYF.

A single count supports this clone. This chain links TRBV3-1 (or the pseudogene TRBV3-2) with TRBJ1-3, with unresolved D. The CDR3 contains 15 residues. V was shortened by 8 bases and J by 2 bases, with 16 bases between the two germline ends. Germline values: CDR1 LGHDT, CDR2 YNNKEL (reference sequence). The CDR3 sequence: CASDRDLEPGNTIYF. The CDR3 bases are TGTGCCAGCGACCGGGATCTGGAACCTGGAAACACCATATATTTT.

The genes are TRBV4-3 and TRBJ1-5; possibly TRBD1 for D (6 bases). V lost 1 base and J 1 base, leaving 11 bases between the germline ends. From germline, CDR1 is LGHNA and CDR2 YSLEER. The length of the CDR3 is 16 residues. This CDR3 reads CASSQGPRGSNQPQHF. In DNA form, the CDR3 reads TGCGCCAGCAGCCAAGGGCCCAGGGGAAGCAATCAGCCCCAGCATTTT.

This rearrangement joins TRBV3-1 (or the pseudogene TRBV3-2) to TRBJ2-5; D possibly corresponds to TRBD2 (5 bases). CDR3 length equals 15 residues. Germline CDR1 and CDR2: LGHDT and YNNKEL (reference sequence). The V end lost 4 bases, the J end lost 4 bases, and 16 bases lay between the germline ends. CDR3 sequence reads: CASSLWVPAGETQYF. CDR3 bases: TGTGCCAGCAGCCTTTGGGTCCCGGCGGGAGAGACCCAGTACTTC.

V gene TRBV6-5 combines with J gene TRBJ1-6; 7 bases are shared with TRBD1. This CDR3 has 14 amino acids. Germline V gene sequence: CDR1 MNHEY, CDR2 SVGAGI. The trim removed 8 bases at V and 7 bases at J, leaving 8 bases unmatched. The CDR3 DNA sequence: TGTGCCAGCGCCCGGACAGGCGACAATTCACCCCTCCACTTT. Translation: CASARTGDNSPLHF.

The table lists this clone with a count of one. The chain carries TRBV29-1 and TRBJ2-1; D is ambiguous. Trimming cost V 4 bases and J 12 bases, with 10 bases left between them. This CDR3 spans 10 amino acids. CDR1 and CDR2 (germline): SQVTM, ANQGSEA. DNA of the CDR3: TGCAGCGTTGTGGAGTACGGGCAGTTCTTC. This sequence encodes CSVVEYGQFF.